This T cell receptor beta chain was profiled in a study of OX40 agonist ivuxolimab in advanced cancers. At the level of the study: Patients undergoing dose escalation presented with hepatocellular carcinoma, melanoma, renal cell or head and neck cancer. Study-wide points: CD4+ and CD8+ blood T cells expanded clonally by week 6 at 0.1 to 3.0 mg/kg. Some nonresponders additionally presented with little normalized T-cell clonal expansion. More expanded clones were found, on average, in CD8+ than in CD4+ T cells.

A remark on this clone: Its cognate antigen is unknown.

The V and J ends lost 5 bases and 6 bases respectively, with 14 bases between them. CDR1 and CDR2 from the germline V gene are SGHTA and FQGTGA. This CDR3 comprises 13 residues. Repertoires were generated with immunoSEQ multiplex PCR, while TCRdb's copy carries only in-frame clones and drops some. The profile shows 60,000 or so clones, 85% of them singletons. This TCR was sampled from an adult with an advanced solid tumor such as melanoma, head and neck, liver or kidney cancer. The chain joins TRBV7-3 to TRBJ2-7, with D tentatively TRBD2 (5 bases). The sequencing here drew on CD4+ or CD8+ T cells sorted from blood, taken in a trial of the OX40 agonist ivuxolimab. The DNA of the CDR3 is TGTGCCAGCAGCCCCCGAGGGTCCAGCGAGCAGTACTTC. Encoded protein: CASSPRGSSEQYF.